What follows describes a single T cell receptor beta chain. Antigen: not known. These data originate in a study of T cells in Graves' hyperthyroidism and ophthalmopathy. Findings of the study overall: Most clonotypes expanded in the thyroid (above 0.001) were also present in blood.

Regions amplified from RNA transcripts were the TCR beta CDR3 regions. Initially, a first-round RT-PCR of the TCR CDR3 employed the HTBI primer set. TCRdb processed the multiplex PCR reads anew with MiXCR; each CDR3 protein has one entry. Among about 570,000 distinct CDR3 sequences listed, around 42% were seen once. This CDR3 spans 13 amino acids. The trim removed 6 bases at V and 3 bases at J, leaving 5 bases unmatched. Germline V gene data show CDR1 as MNHEY and CDR2 as SMNVEV (reference sequence). The chain joins TRBV27 to TRBJ2-7, with 7 bases identical to TRBD2. The TCR comes from an adult woman with Graves' disease, either hyperthyroidism or ophthalmopathy (not recorded which). The sample consisted of peripheral blood or thyroid tissue (not recorded which). DNA of the CDR3: TGTGCCAGCAGGGAGGGAGGGAGCTACGAGCAGTACTTC. This encodes CASREGGSYEQYF.